This TCR beta chain was sequenced for a study of blood T cell repertoires in COVID-19 (dated by TCRdb to 2020 to 2022). Regarding the research as a whole: Samples covering the acute and convalescent phases of COVID-19 were provided by collaborators in the United States, Italy and Spain. The repertoires were released in a freely available public database intended as a resource for research on the immune response to SARS-CoV-2. Subjects who had been exposed to COVID-19, were actively infected with it, or had recovered from it provided the deeply sampled blood TCRbeta repertoires that made up the dataset. Samples were obtained from the ongoing ImmuneRACE study (first 160 participants) and from 950 to 1,500 subjects provided by 6 global collaborators. Sample metadata almost always included a de-identified subject ID, COVID-19 status, age in years and sex. The prospective study material was composed of cDNA or gDNA derived from T cells, B-cell-depleted T cells, or PBMCs. HLA class I and class II types, where available, came from metadata supplied by the sample provider rather than from assay-based typing.

Points on this clone: This receptor's antigen is unknown. No much larger clone exists at a distance of one base, and base qualities are not known.

The collaborating institutions used their own protocols to collect whole blood in K2EDTA tubes. For TCRbeta analysis, collaborator samples were shipped as frozen whole blood, as isolated PBMCs, or as DNA extracted from either sample type. TCRbeta CDR3 regions were amplified from genomic DNA using the immunoSEQ Assay, a bias-controlled multiplex PCR. Per the source publication's procedure: The number of nucleated cells in each sample was estimated by amplification of reference gene primers within the assay. Sequence reads were collapsed and filtered to measure the absolute abundance of every unique TCRbeta CDR3 rearrangement. For each sample, productive Simpson clonality was calculated by taking the square root of Simpson's diversity index across productive rearrangements. The source is immuneACCESS, and TCRdb retained only in-frame sequences with V and J called. Part of the clones is not carried over; for the studies checked, unresolved V genes explain less than half of this, and the remainder is unexplained. V, J and clone size derive from that table, while D and trimming were established from the DNA sequence. The sample table holds some 250,000 clones, of which 75% to 90% were seen once. Clones ranked in the top ten supply around 1.8% of the sample.

Paper-wide results and their limitations: The amount of clinical and demographic metadata varied by source and participant and was provided uncurated.

This TCR came from a man aged 25-40 years with active or convalescent COVID-19. Specimen: peripheral blood.

The DNA sequence reads TGTGCCAGCAGCCAAGGTGAGGGGGCGAACTATGGCTACACCTTC. It encodes CASSQGEGANYGYTF. The rearrangement joined TRBV4-2 to TRBJ1-2, with 7 central nucleotides matching TRBD1. Ends trimmed: V by 1 base, J by 2 bases; bases unmatched to a gene: 4. CDR1 and CDR2 are drawn from the germline V gene: LGHNA, YNFKEQ. From the cysteine up to the phenylalanine, the CDR3 has a length of 15 residues. Of the read, only the CDR3 DNA is kept; its 45 bases are in frame from base 1.